The 23 T cell receptor beta chains below were found in one sample sequenced in a study of OX40 agonist ivuxolimab in advanced cancers. TCRdb's copy holds only in-frame clones and misses some; the assay was immunoSEQ multiplex PCR. Here the sample spans about 60,000 clones, roughly 87% being singletons. The sequencing here drew on CD4+ or CD8+ T cells sorted from blood, taken in a trial of the OX40 agonist ivuxolimab. The receptors originated from an adult with an advanced solid tumor such as melanoma, head and neck, liver or kidney cancer.

The chain employs TRBV4-2 and TRBJ1-4, with D uncertain. Looked up from germline, CDR1 is LGHNA and CDR2 is YNFKEQ. The CDR3 spans 14 residues. Trimming took off 0 bases at V and 8 bases at J, with 10 bases between the two ends. The CDR3 nucleotides are TGTGCCAGCAGCCAAGAGGCGGACTCCGAAAAACTGTTTTTT. Encoded protein: CASSQEADSEKLFF.

V is TRBV18 and J is TRBJ2-2; a weak D match, TRBD1 (5 bases). This CDR3 has 16 residues. Per germline, CDR1 KGHSH and CDR2 LQKENI. V lost 3 bases and J lost 1, with 12 bases in between. As DNA, the CDR3 is TGTGCCAGCTCACCCCGAGCGACAGAGAACACCGGGGAGCTGTTTTTT. This translates into CASSPRATENTGELFF.

The J gene is TRBJ1-1, the V gene TRBV19, with D uncertain. The CDR3 runs 16 residues. Germline values: CDR1 LNHDA, CDR2 SQIVND (reference sequence). The V gene lost 0 bases and the J gene lost 0 bases, with 11 bases spanning the gap. The CDR3 bases are TGTGCCAGTAGTATAGATCTAATAGCAATGAACACTGAAGCTTTCTTT. Protein product: CASSIDLIAMNTEAFF.

As for this clone: The sample holds other DNA sequences that translate to the same CDR3. The gene calls are TRBV5-1 and TRBJ2-5; D unclear. The CDR3 is 12 amino acids. Germline CDR1 is SGHRS and CDR2 is YFSETQ. Trimming shortened V by 0 bases and J by 4 bases, and 4 bases separated the two germline ends. The CDR3 spells CASSLVGETQYF. The CDR3 coding sequence is TGCGCCAGCAGCTTGGTGGGAGAGACCCAGTACTTC.

This clone was found once. The V and J genes are TRBV30 and TRBJ2-5; 9 bases map to TRBD2. CDR3 length equals 15 residues. With V trimmed by 2 bases and J by 1 base, 5 bases remained unmatched. CDR1 is GTSNPN, CDR2 SVGIG, per germline (reference sequence). CDR3: CAWSRSSGVQETQYF. CDR3 sequence (DNA): TGTGCCTGGAGTAGGTCTAGCGGGGTCCAAGAGACCCAGTACTTC.

V gene TRBV7-2 combines with J gene TRBJ2-2; D not resolved. Between the trimmed V and J ends, which lost 1 base and 1 base, there was a span of 4 bases. The CDR3 is 14 residues long. Germline V CDR1 and CDR2: SGHTA, FQGNSA. The CDR3 coding sequence is TGTGCCAGCAGCTTAGATGGGAACACCGGGGAGCTGTTTTTT. Translated: CASSLDGNTGELFF. Full variable domain (outside the CDR3, taken from reference TRBV7-2 and TRBJ2-2): GAGVSQSPSNKVTEKGKDVELRCDPISGHTALYWYRQSLGQGLEFLIYFQGNSAPDKSGLPSDRFSAERTGGSVSTLTIQRTQQEDSAVYLCASSLDGNTGELFFGEGSRLTVL.

The V and J genes are TRBV7-3 and TRBJ2-2, with D maybe TRBD2 (5 bases). The CDR3 loop spans 13 amino acids. CDR1 and CDR2 from the germline V gene are SGHTA and FQGTGA. V gave up 3 bases and J gave up 6 bases, with 8 bases separating them. In nucleotides, the CDR3 is TGTGCCAGCAGCTTGACTAACGCCGGGGAGCTGTTTTTT. Translating gives CASSLTNAGELFF.

V is TRBV27 and J is TRBJ2-2; D gene unclear. Germline V gene sequence: CDR1 MNHEY, CDR2 SMNVEV (reference sequence). Between the trimmed V and J ends, which lost 4 bases and 6 bases, there was a span of 15 bases. The CDR3 is 15 amino acids. This CDR3 reads CASSSLPTSAGELFF. In DNA, the CDR3 is TGTGCCAGCAGTTCCCTCCCAACCAGCGCCGGGGAGCTGTTTTTT.

The chain uses TRBV7-9 and TRBJ2-3; TRBD2 agrees at 9 bases. The CDR3 sequence is 17 residues long. The germline CDR1 and CDR2 sequences are SEHNR and FQNEAQ (reference sequence). Trimming at V came to 1 base and at J to 4 bases, leaving 9 bases not matched to a gene. The CDR3 DNA follows: TGTGCCAGCAGCTTAGGGGCGGGAGGGCCTGACGCAGATACGCAGTATTTT. Amino acid sequence: CASSLGAGGPDADTQYF. The variable domain in full, completed from reference TRBV7-9 and TRBJ2-3, reads DTGVSQNPRHKITKRGQNVTFRCDPISEHNRLYWYRQTLGQGPEFLTYFQNEAQLEKSRLLSDRFSAERPKGSFSTLEIQRTEQGDSAMYLCASSLGAGGPDADTQYFGPGTRLTVL.

The chain uses TRBV29-1 and TRBJ2-1; D might be TRBD2 (6 bases). Between the trimmed V and J ends, which lost 4 bases and 8 bases, there was a span of 15 bases. The CDR3 is 13 residues long. The germline gives CDR1 SQVTM, CDR2 ANQGSEA. CDR3 coding DNA: TGCAGCGTTGGGGCGGGATCCGGACATGAGCAGTTCTTC. Residues: CSVGAGSGHEQFF.

The chain is built from TRBV14 and TRBJ1-2; 9 bases fit TRBD1. The germline CDR1 and CDR2 sequences are SGHDN and FVKESK. Germline trimming cut 8 bases from V and 4 bases from J; bases unmatched to any gene: 5. There are 13 residues in the CDR3. The CDR3 loop is CASGTGGTYGYTF. In nucleotides, the CDR3 is TGTGCCAGCGGTACAGGGGGCACCTATGGCTACACCTTC.

This CDR3 is CASSESTGGQQETQYF. The CDR3 DNA follows: TGTGCCAGCAGTGAATCGACAGGGGGGCAACAAGAGACCCAGTACTTC. The chain recombines TRBV25-1 with TRBJ2-5; 9 nucleotides agree with TRBD1. The ends lost 1 base at V and 2 bases at J; junction bases unmatched: 5. From germline, CDR1 is MGHDK and CDR2 SYGVNS. This CDR3 is built from 16 residues. Supplemented by reference TRBV25-1 and TRBJ2-5, the full variable domain reads EADIYQTPRYLVIGTGKKITLECSQTMGHDKMYWYQQDPGMELHLIHYSYGVNSTEKGDLSSESTVSRIRTEHFPLTLESARPSHTSQYLCASSESTGGQQETQYFGPGTRLLVL.

This clone appeared a few times. J is TRBJ1-3 and V is TRBV10-2; D is unresolved. V lost 0 bases to trimming and J lost 7 bases, with 13 bases between them. The germline CDR1 and CDR2 sequences are WSHSY and SAAADI. The CDR3 has 15 amino acids. Here the CDR3 DNA reads TGCGCCAGCAGTGAGTCGGGGAGGCTGGGCAACACCATATATTTT. This codes for CASSESGRLGNTIYF.

The chain links TRBV6-5 to TRBJ2-1; tentative D call: TRBD2 (7 bases). The CDR3 contains 15 residues. V dropped 4 bases and J dropped 8 bases, with 18 bases sitting between them. Germline CDR1 MNHEY, CDR2 SVGAGI. The CDR3 is CASSSRGLLTHEQFF. The CDR3 region has the DNA TGTGCCAGCAGTTCCAGGGGACTATTGACCCATGAGCAGTTCTTC.

The V gene is TRBV28, the J gene TRBJ2-3; D is ambiguous. CDR3 length: 13 residues. Trimming took off 3 bases at V and 2 bases at J, with 6 bases between the two ends. The germline CDR1 and CDR2 sequences are MDHEN and SYDVKM. The CDR3 reads CASSLWDTDTQYF. CDR3 coding DNA: TGTGCCAGCAGTTTGTGGGACACAGATACGCAGTATTTT.

The V call is TRBV11-2, the J call TRBJ2-7; D is uncertain. Germline V gene sequence: CDR1 SGHAT, CDR2 FQNNGV. The CDR3 runs to 12 residues. Trimming cost V 5 bases and J 7 bases, with 12 bases left between them. The CDR3: CASSPPFREQYF. The CDR3 DNA is TGTGCCAGCAGCCCGCCCTTCCGGGAGCAGTACTTC.

A single count supports this clone. This chain joins TRBV2 and TRBJ2-7; TRBD2 matches at 13 bases. Germline CDR1 and CDR2: SNHLY and FYNNEI. The CDR3 is 14 residues long. Losses at the gene ends were 5 bases for V and 12 bases for J; bases not matched to a gene: 10. DNA for the CDR3: TGTGCCAGCAGTAATGAAGGACTAGCGGGAGTTTGGTACTTC. Translated: CASSNEGLAGVWYF.

The chain links TRBV2 to TRBJ2-7; D is unclear. Germline V CDR1 and CDR2: SNHLY, FYNNEI. The CDR3 has 13 amino acids. The V end lost 4 bases, the J end lost 2 bases, and 9 bases lay between the germline ends. CDR3 in amino acids: CASSVVATYEQYF. The CDR3 coding sequence is TGTGCCAGCAGTGTGGTAGCCACCTACGAGCAGTACTTC.

The CDR3 region is CASSVTRGASGYLGSYNEQFF. The CDR3 DNA is TGTGCCAGCAGCGTCACAAGGGGGGCTAGCGGATACTTGGGCTCCTACAATGAGCAGTTCTTC. This chain joins TRBV9 and TRBJ2-1, with a possible D match to TRBD2 (7 bases). Germline loops: CDR1 SGDLS, CDR2 YYNGEE. V lost 2 bases to trimming and J lost 0 bases, with 27 bases between them. CDR3 length: 21 residues.

This clone was observed a handful of times. This specimen includes other DNA sequences encoding the same CDR3. In DNA, the CDR3 is TGTGCCAGCAGCGATAGCAATCAGCCCCAGCATTTT. Translating gives CASSDSNQPQHF. The rearrangement uses TRBV6-5 and TRBJ1-5, with D unresolved. With 6 bases removed from V and 0 bases from J, the gap between germline ends came to 3 bases. CDR1 MNHEY and CDR2 SVGAGI come from the germline V gene. The CDR3 has 12 amino acids.

J is TRBJ1-2 and V is TRBV5-4; TRBD1 matches 10 bases. The CDR3 extends over 14 amino acids. V gave up 5 bases and J gave up 7 bases; unmatched junction bases: 8. Looked up from germline, CDR1 is SGHNT and CDR2 is YYREEE (reference sequence). CDR3 protein: CASRVGQGVGGYTF. CDR3 DNA sequence: TGTGCCAGCAGAGTAGGACAGGGGGTCGGTGGCTACACCTTC.

The chain couples TRBV7-3 to TRBJ2-2; no definite D call. V lost 5 bases and J lost 5, with 15 bases in between. Germline CDR1 is SGHTA and CDR2 is FQGTGA. The CDR3 runs to 15 residues. CDR3: CASSPQLFGTGELFF. The CDR3 region has the DNA TGTGCCAGCAGCCCCCAGCTTTTTGGGACCGGGGAGCTGTTTTTT.

This clone was seen only a few times. The chain recombines TRBV28 with TRBJ1-2; 7 bases are a match to TRBD1. Germline CDR1 reads MDHEN; CDR2 reads SYDVKM. Trimming took 5 bases from V and 10 from J; bases not matched to a gene: 10. The CDR3 length is 13 residues. Here the CDR3 DNA reads TGTGCCAGCAGTCCCCCGGACAGGACAGACTACACCTTC. Protein sequence: CASSPPDRTDYTF.